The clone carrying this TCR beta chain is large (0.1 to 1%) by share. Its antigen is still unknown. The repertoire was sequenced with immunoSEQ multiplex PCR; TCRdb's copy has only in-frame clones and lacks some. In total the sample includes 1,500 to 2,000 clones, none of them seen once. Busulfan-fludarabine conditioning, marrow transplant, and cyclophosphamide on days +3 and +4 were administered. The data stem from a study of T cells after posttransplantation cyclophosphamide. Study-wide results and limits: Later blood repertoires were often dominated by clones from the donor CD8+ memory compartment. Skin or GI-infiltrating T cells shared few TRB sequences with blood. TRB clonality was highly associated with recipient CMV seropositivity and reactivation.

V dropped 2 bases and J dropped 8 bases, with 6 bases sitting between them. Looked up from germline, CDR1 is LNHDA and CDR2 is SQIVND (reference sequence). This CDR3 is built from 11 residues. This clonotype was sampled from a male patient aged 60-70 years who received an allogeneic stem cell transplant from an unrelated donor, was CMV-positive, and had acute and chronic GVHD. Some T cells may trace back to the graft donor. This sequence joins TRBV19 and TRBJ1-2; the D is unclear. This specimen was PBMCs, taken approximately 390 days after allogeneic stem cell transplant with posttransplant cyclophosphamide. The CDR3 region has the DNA TGTGCCAGTAGTATACGGAGCGGCTACACCTTC. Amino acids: CASSIRSGYTF.